These 16 T cell receptor beta chains were all obtained from the same sample, sequenced in a study of radiation and T cells in renal cell carcinoma. As to time point: blood 4 weeks post-SBRT, at nephrectomy. Treatment of the sample: 15 Gy SBRT to primary tumor, nephrectomy 4 weeks later. Clones were sequenced by immunoSEQ multiplex PCR, and TCRdb holds only the in-frame ones, with some missing. The sample yields 130,000 to 150,000 clones, less than 90% seen once. This material consisted of blood, taken from a patient whose treatment included radiotherapy and nephrectomy. These receptors were taken from a woman in her 50s with renal cell carcinoma.

The V call is TRBV7-2, the J call TRBJ2-3; D ambiguous. Germline V gene lookup returns CDR1 SGHTA and CDR2 FQGNSA. The length of the CDR3 is 16 residues. V lost 5 bases and J 0 bases, leaving 15 bases between the germline ends. The DNA of the CDR3 is TGTGCCAGCAGCCCCACAGTGAATCCTAGCACAGATACGCAGTATTTT. This codes for CASSPTVNPSTDTQYF.

This clone was observed once. V is TRBV14 and J is TRBJ2-7; D perhaps matches TRBD2 (6 bases). CDR3 length: 12 residues. Trimming removed 8 bases from V and 2 bases from J, with 10 bases in between. In germline, CDR1 is SGHDN, CDR2 FVKESK. The CDR3 protein is CASGTAPYEQYF. The CDR3 DNA follows: TGTGCCAGCGGGACTGCCCCCTACGAGCAGTACTTC.

The CDR3 region is CASSENRQRTGNQPQHF. DNA for the CDR3: TGTGCCAGCAGTGAGAACAGGCAGAGGACGGGCAATCAGCCCCAGCATTTT. The chain links TRBV6-1 to TRBJ1-5, with a weak D call TRBD1 (5 bases). The germline V gene has CDR1 MNHNS and CDR2 SASEGT. The CDR3 totals 17 residues. Trimming shortened V by 3 bases and J by 2 bases, and 17 bases separated the two germline ends.

This clone has only one observation. The CDR3 DNA reads as TGCAGCGGAGGACAAAAATTGAACACTGAAGCTTTCTTT. This gives the protein CSGGQKLNTEAFF. The chain recombines TRBV29-1 with TRBJ1-1, with D perhaps TRBD1 (5 bases). Between the trimmed V and J ends, which lost 7 bases and 0 bases, there was a span of 12 bases. Germline V lookup: CDR1 SQVTM, CDR2 ANQGSEA. The CDR3 sequence is 13 residues long.

This chain joins TRBV7-2 and TRBJ2-3; D ambiguous. CDR1 is SGHTA, CDR2 FQGNSA, per germline. This CDR3 has 15 amino acids. V lost 7 bases, J lost 0 bases, and 14 bases lay in between. DNA for the CDR3: TGTGCCAGCAACCCAGAGACTTTTAGCACAGATACGCAGTATTTT. Residues: CASNPETFSTDTQYF.

V is TRBV9 and J is TRBJ1-1; 7 bases agree with TRBD1. This CDR3 is built from 14 residues. Germline values: CDR1 SGDLS, CDR2 YYNGEE. V shed 2 bases, J shed 1 base, and the junction held 2 bases outside the gene matches. The CDR3 bases are TGTGCCAGCAGCGTTGGGACAGAGAACACTGAAGCTTTCTTT. Translation gives CASSVGTENTEAFF.

This clone was picked up a small number of times. The rearrangement joins TRBV5-1 to TRBJ1-1, with no clear D. Germline values: CDR1 SGHRS, CDR2 YFSETQ. The CDR3 is 12 amino acids. Between the trimmed V and J ends, which lost 7 bases and 4 bases, there was a span of 11 bases. The CDR3 DNA is TGCGCCAGCGGTCTCGTGAGCACTGAAGCTTTCTTT. Translation: CASGLVSTEAFF.

This chain links TRBV6-1 with TRBJ2-7, with D unresolved. V shed 3 bases and J shed 3 bases, with 12 bases lying between them. This CDR3 has 14 residues. The V gene's germline CDR1 is MNHNS and CDR2 SASEGT. CDR3 nucleotide sequence: TGTGCCAGCAGTGATTCGGGCCGGGTCTACGAGCAGTACTTC. Residues: CASSDSGRVYEQYF.

This chain joins TRBV7-2 and TRBJ1-4; a possible D gene is TRBD1 (5 bases). V lost 5 bases and J lost 9, with 16 bases in between. The germline V gene has CDR1 SGHTA and CDR2 FQGNSA. The CDR3 extends over 14 amino acids. The chain's CDR3 is CASSPGAQAKKLFF. The DNA for the CDR3 is TGTGCCAGCAGCCCCGGTGCACAGGCCAAAAAACTGTTTTTT.

V gene TRBV19 combines with J gene TRBJ1-5, with unresolved D. There are 14 residues in the CDR3. Germline-derived CDR1 and CDR2 are LNHDA and SQIVND (reference sequence). Deletions cut 2 bases from V and 2 bases from J, with 7 bases between. For the CDR3, the DNA is TGTGCCAGTAGTATATTTGACGGCAATCAGCCCCAGCATTTT. Encoded protein: CASSIFDGNQPQHF. Filled out from reference TRBV19 and TRBJ1-5, the complete variable domain reads DGGITQSPKYLFRKEGQNVTLSCEQNLNHDAMYWYRQDPGQGLRLIYYSQIVNDFQKGDIAEGYSVSREKKESFPLTVTSAQKNPTAFYLCASSIFDGNQPQHFGDGTRLSIL.

CDR3 amino acids: CAISSLTDTGELFF. The CDR3 DNA reads as TGTGCCATCAGTTCCCTGACAGACACCGGGGAGCTGTTTTTT. The chain couples TRBV10-3 to TRBJ2-2; perhaps TRBD1 as D (5 bases). The CDR3 is made up of 14 amino acids. Trimming removed 5 bases from V and 3 bases from J, with 10 bases in between. Germline CDR1 reads ENHRY; CDR2 reads SYGVKD.

Note on this clone: The missing conserved phenylalanine or tryptophan at the end of this CDR3 makes a read error likely. The limits of the CDR3 on the DNA are not certain, so only TCRdb's listed CDR3 is given. The chain links TRBV27 to TRBJ2-7; the table's TRBD2 call for D was not verified on the DNA. The CDR3 is made up of 12 amino acids, end residues included. CDR1 and CDR2 from the germline V gene are MNHEY and SMNVEV (reference sequence). The CDR3 region is CASSLGGSWLAC.

This chain links TRBV10-3 with TRBJ1-1; D unresolved. Germline CDR1 reads ENHRY; CDR2 reads SYGVKD. The CDR3 has 13 residues. The V end lost 2 bases, the J end lost 1 base, and 5 bases lay between the germline ends. The chain's CDR3 is CAISETANTEAFF. The CDR3 bases are TGTGCCATCAGTGAGACAGCGAACACTGAAGCTTTCTTT.

This chain joins TRBV7-2 and TRBJ2-5; the match to TRBD1 covers 8 bases. The CDR3 totals 15 residues. Trimming at V came to 6 bases and at J to 3 bases, leaving 9 bases not matched to a gene. In germline, CDR1 is SGHTA, CDR2 FQGNSA. The CDR3 here is CASRIEAGGEETQYF. The CDR3 region has the DNA TGTGCCAGCAGGATAGAGGCAGGGGGCGAAGAGACCCAGTACTTC. Based on the CDR3 plus reference TRBV7-2 and TRBJ2-5, the full variable domain is GAGVSQSPSNKVTEKGKDVELRCDPISGHTALYWYRQSLGQGLEFLIYFQGNSAPDKSGLPSDRFSAERTGGSVSTLTIQRTQQEDSAVYLCASRIEAGGEETQYFGPGTRLLVL.

The chain employs TRBV11-2 and TRBJ2-5; the D call may be TRBD1 or TRBD2 (5 bases each). The ends were cut back, 5 bases at V and 4 bases at J, with 11 bases in the middle. The germline V gene has CDR1 SGHAT and CDR2 FQNNGV. This CDR3 is built from 13 residues. As DNA, the CDR3 is TGTGCCAGCAGCCCCACGGGACGAGAGACCCAGTACTTC. Protein product: CASSPTGRETQYF.

The chain has TRBV5-1 and TRBJ1-4, with D possibly being TRBD1 (6 bases). Trimming removed 3 bases from V and 7 bases from J, with 25 bases in between. This CDR3 is 18 amino acids long. The germline gives CDR1 SGHRS, CDR2 YFSETQ. The CDR3 DNA is TGCGCCAGCAGCTCCACCCCACCCACAGGGAATGTAGGTGAAAAACTGTTTTTT. It codes for CASSSTPPTGNVGEKLFF. Filled out from reference TRBV5-1 and TRBJ1-4, the complete variable domain reads KAGVTQTPRYLIKTRGQQVTLSCSPISGHRSVSWYQQTPGQGLQFLFEYFSETQRNKGNFPGRFSGRQFSNSRSEMNVSTLELGDSALYLCASSSTPPTGNVGEKLFFGSGTQLSVL.